This T cell receptor (beta chain) was found in a study of response to subunit inactivated influenza vaccine (dated by TCRdb to the late 2010s). Looking at the study overall: Deep quantitative profiling of the T cell receptor repertoire was used in the study to follow responses to a trivalent subunit inactivated influenza vaccine. Broad study findings and their caveats: The authors proposed that each seasonal influenza vaccination may bring in only a limited number of new T cells.

Receptor amplification or capture employed RT-PCR. The sequencer was an Illumina HiSeq 2500. The raw public reads went through TCRdb reprocessing: fastp at Q25, MiXCR clone calling, in-frame beta chains kept. A single entry per CDR3 protein holds the most common genes and DNA from its merged rows. The sample includes some 500,000 distinct CDR3 sequences, with 25% observed a single time. The ten most abundant clones make up approximately 2% of the sample. V is trimmed back by 4 bases and J by 1 base, and the junction contains 9 bases that no gene match accounts for. The germline V gene gives CDR1 as SGHTA and CDR2 as FQGNSA. Including cysteine and phenylalanine, the CDR3 has 17 amino acids. CDR3 DNA is the only sequence kept; it has 51 bases, read in frame from the first base. Regarding this clonotype: No cognate antigen has been identified for it. One base away there is no much larger clone; base qualities are not given.

The clonotype was recovered from a man aged 50-60 years who received an inactivated influenza vaccine. Donor details come from another sample of the same person, matched by shared clones. This specimen consisted of CD4+ T cells sorted from PBMCs, obtained around 5 days after vaccination. The chain is encoded by TRBV7-2 joined to TRBJ2-3, and 9 bases in between align with TRBD2. The CDR3 sequence is CASSSWGSGSRTDTQYF. The DNA sequence is given as TGTGCCAGCAGCTCGTGGGGTAGCGGGAGCCGCACAGATACGCAGTATTTT.